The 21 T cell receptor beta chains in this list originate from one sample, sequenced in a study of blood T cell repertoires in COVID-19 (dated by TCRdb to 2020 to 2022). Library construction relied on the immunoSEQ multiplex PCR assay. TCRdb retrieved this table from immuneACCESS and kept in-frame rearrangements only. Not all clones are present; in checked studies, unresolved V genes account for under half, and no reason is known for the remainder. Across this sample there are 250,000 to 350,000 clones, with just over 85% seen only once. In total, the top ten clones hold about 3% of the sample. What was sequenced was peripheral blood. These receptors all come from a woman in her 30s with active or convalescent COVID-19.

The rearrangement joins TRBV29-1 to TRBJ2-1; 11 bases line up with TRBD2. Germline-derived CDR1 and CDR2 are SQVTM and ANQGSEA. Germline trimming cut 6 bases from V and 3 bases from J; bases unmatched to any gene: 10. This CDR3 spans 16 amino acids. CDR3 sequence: CSVILTSGEFYNEQFF. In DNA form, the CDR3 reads TGCAGCGTCATCCTGACTAGCGGGGAGTTCTACAATGAGCAGTTCTTC.

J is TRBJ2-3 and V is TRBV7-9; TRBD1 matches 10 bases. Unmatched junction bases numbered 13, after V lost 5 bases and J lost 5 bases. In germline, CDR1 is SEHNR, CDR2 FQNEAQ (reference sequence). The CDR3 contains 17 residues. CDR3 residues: CASSHPMGQGKRDTQYF. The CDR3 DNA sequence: TGTGCCAGCAGCCATCCCATGGGACAGGGGAAACGAGATACGCAGTATTTT.

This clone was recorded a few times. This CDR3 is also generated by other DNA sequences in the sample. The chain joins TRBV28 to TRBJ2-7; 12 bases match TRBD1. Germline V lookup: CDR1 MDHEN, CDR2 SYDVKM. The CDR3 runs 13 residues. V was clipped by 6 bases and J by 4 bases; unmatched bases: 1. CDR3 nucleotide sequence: TGTGCCAGCAGGGGACAGGGGGCTTACGAGCAGTACTTC. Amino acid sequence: CASRGQGAYEQYF. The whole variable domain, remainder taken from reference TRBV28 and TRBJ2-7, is DVKVTQSSRYLVKRTGEKVFLECVQDMDHENMFWYRQDPGLGLRLIYFSYDVKMKEKGDIPEGYSVSREKKERFSLILESASTNQTSMYLCASRGQGAYEQYFGPGTRLTVT.

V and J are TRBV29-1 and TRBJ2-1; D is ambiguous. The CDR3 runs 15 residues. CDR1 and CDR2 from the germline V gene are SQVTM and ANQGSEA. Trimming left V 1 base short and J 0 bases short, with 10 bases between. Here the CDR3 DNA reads TGCAGCGTTGAAGGTTACCTGAGCTCCTACAATGAGCAGTTCTTC. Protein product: CSVEGYLSSYNEQFF.

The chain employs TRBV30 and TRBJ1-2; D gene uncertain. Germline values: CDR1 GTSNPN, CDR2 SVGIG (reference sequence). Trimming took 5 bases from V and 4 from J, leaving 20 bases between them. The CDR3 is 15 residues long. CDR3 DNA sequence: TGTGCCTGGGCCCCTAGAAGTCCGTTGGTCTATGGCTACACCTTC. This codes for CAWAPRSPLVYGYTF.

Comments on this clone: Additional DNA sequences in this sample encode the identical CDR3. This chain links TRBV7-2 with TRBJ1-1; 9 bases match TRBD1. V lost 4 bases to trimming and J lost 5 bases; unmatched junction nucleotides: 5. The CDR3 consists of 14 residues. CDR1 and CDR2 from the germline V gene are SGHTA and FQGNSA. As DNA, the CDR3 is TGTGCCAGCAGCTCAACAGGGGGCGGTACTGAAGCTTTCTTT. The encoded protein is CASSSTGGGTEAFF.

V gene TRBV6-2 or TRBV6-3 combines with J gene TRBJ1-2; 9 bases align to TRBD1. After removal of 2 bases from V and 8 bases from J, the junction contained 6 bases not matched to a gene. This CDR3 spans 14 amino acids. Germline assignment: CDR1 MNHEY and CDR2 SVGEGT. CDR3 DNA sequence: TGTGCCAGCAGTTACGGGGACAGGGATTACGGCTACACCTTC. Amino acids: CASSYGDRDYGYTF.

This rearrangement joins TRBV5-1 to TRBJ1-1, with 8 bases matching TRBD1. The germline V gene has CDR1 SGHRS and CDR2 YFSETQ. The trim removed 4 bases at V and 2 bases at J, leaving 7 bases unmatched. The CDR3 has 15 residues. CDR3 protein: CASSPKTGVNTEAFF. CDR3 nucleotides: TGCGCCAGCAGCCCCAAGACAGGGGTTAACACTGAAGCTTTCTTT.

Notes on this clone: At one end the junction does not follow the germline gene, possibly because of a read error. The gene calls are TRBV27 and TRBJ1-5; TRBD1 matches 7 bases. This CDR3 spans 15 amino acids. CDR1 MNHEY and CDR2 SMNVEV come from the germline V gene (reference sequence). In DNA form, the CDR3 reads TGTGCCAGCAGATTATACAGGGGTAGCAATCAGCCCCAGCATTTT. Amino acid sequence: CASRLYRGSNQPQHF.

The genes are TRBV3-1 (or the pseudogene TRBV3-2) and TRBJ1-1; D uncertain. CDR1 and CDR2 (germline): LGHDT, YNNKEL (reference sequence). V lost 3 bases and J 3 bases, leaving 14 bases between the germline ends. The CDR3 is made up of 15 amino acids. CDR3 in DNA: TGTGCCAGCAGCCATAGCTCCCTTGCACACACTGAAGCTTTCTTT. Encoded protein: CASSHSSLAHTEAFF.

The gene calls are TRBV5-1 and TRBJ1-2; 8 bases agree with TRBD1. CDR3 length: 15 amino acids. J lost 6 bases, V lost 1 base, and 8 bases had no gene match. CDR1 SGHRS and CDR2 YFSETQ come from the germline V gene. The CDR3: CASSLTPGQVDGYTF. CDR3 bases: TGCGCCAGCAGCTTGACCCCGGGACAGGTCGATGGCTACACCTTC.

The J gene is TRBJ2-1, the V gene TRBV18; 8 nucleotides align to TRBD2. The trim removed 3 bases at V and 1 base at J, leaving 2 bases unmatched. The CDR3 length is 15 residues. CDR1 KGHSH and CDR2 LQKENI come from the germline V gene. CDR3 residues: CASSPTGGSYNEQFF. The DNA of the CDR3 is TGTGCCAGCTCACCGACGGGGGGGTCCTACAATGAGCAGTTCTTC.

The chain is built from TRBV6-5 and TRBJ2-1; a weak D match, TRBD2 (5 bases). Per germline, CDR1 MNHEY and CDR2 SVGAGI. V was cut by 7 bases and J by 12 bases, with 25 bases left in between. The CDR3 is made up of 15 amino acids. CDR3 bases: TGTGCCAGCACAACCAGCCGCGACCTAGCTATCCGGCAGTTCTTC. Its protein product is CASTTSRDLAIRQFF.

The CDR3 nucleotides read TGTGCCAGCAGCCCCGTCGGGGTGAACACTGAAGCTTTCTTT. Protein product: CASSPVGVNTEAFF. J is TRBJ1-1 and V is TRBV7-2; D uncertain. V was trimmed by 5 bases and J by 0 bases, leaving 10 bases between them. CDR1 and CDR2 from the germline V gene are SGHTA and FQGNSA. This CDR3 region has 14 residues.

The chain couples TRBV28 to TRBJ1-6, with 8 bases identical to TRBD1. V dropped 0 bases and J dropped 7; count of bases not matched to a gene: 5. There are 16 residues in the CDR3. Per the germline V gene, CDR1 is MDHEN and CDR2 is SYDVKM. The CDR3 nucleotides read TGTGCCAGCAGTTTATGGCAGGGGGCACCCAATTCACCCCTCCACTTT. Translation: CASSLWQGAPNSPLHF. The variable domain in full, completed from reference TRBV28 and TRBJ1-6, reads DVKVTQSSRYLVKRTGEKVFLECVQDMDHENMFWYRQDPGLGLRLIYFSYDVKMKEKGDIPEGYSVSREKKERFSLILESASTNQTSMYLCASSLWQGAPNSPLHFGNGTRLTVT.

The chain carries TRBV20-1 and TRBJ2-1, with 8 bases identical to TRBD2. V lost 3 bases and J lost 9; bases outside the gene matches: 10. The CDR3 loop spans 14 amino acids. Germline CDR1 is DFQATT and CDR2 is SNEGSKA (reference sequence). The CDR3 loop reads CSASAGGKLREQFF. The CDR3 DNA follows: TGCAGTGCTAGTGCGGGGGGCAAGTTACGTGAGCAGTTCTTC.

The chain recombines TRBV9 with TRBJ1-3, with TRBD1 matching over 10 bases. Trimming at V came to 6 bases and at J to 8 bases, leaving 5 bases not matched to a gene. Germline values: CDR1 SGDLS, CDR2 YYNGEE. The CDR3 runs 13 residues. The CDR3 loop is CASTGQGVDTIYF. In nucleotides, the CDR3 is TGTGCCAGCACCGGACAGGGGGTTGACACCATATATTTT.

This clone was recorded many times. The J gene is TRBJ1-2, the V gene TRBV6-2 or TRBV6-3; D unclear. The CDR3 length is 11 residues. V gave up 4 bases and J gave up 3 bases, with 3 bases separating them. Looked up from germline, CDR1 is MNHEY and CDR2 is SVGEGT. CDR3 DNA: TGTGCCAGCAGTTCCTACTATGGCTACACCTTC. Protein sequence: CASSSYYGYTF.

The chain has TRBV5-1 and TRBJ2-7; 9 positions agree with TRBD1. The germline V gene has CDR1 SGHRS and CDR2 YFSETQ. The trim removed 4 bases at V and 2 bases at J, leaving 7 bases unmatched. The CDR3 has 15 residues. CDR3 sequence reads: CASSHIGQGTYEQYF. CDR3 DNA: TGCGCCAGCAGCCATATTGGACAGGGGACCTACGAGCAGTACTTC.

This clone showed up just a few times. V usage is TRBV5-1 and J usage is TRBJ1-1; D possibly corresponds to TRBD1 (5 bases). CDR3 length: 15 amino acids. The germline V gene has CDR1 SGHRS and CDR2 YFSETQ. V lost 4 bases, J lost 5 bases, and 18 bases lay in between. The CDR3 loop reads CASSPGAGSETEAFF. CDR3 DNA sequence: TGCGCCAGCAGCCCCGGGGCGGGGAGTGAAACTGAAGCTTTCTTT.

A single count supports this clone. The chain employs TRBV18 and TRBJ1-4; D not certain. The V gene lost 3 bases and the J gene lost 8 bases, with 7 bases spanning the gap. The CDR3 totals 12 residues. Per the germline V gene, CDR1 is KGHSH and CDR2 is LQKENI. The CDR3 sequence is CASSPSGEKLFF. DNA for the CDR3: TGTGCCAGCTCACCCTCGGGAGAAAAACTGTTTTTT.